This TCR beta chain derives from a study of T cells in Graves' hyperthyroidism and ophthalmopathy. Broader study findings: A model of 13 V-J pairs discriminated ophthalmopathy from stable hyperthyroidism.

Many counts were recorded for this clonotype. Its antigen is undetermined. Not enrolled were patients with uncontrolled infection, other autoimmune disease, pregnancy or lactation. Amplification yielded TCR beta CDR3 regions, with RNA transcripts as the source. When the TCR CDR3 underwent first-round RT-PCR, the HTBI primer set was used. A single record per CDR3 protein comes from TCRdb applying MiXCR to the multiplex PCR reads. This repertoire shows nearly 600,000 distinct CDR3 sequences, over 11% found once; its top ten account for roughly 5.5%. The germline gives CDR1 SNHLY, CDR2 FYNNEI. This CDR3 spans 13 amino acids. Germline trimming cut 8 bases from V and 7 bases from J; bases unmatched to any gene: 8.

The sample consisted of blood. The chain has TRBV2 and TRBJ1-1, with 9 nucleotides matching TRBD1. This TCR was recovered from a woman in her 30s with Graves' hyperthyroidism that later progressed to Graves' ophthalmopathy. CDR3 in amino acids: CASVDDRGGEAFF. The CDR3 DNA reads TGTGCCAGCGTCGACGACAGGGGGGGTGAAGCTTTCTTT.